This section outlines one T cell receptor beta chain sequence together with its context. The data are from a study of cytomegalovirus exposure and HLA in healthy donors. Produced via immunoSEQ multiplex PCR; TCRdb's table is partial and in-frame only. The data hold tens of thousands of clones, with roughly 94% observed a single time. Germline V gene lookup returns CDR1 SGHNT and CDR2 YYREEE (reference sequence). The CDR3 covers 14 residues. V shed 4 bases and J shed 2 bases, with 10 bases lying between them. The chain couples TRBV5-4 to TRBJ1-3, with D perhaps matching TRBD1 (6 bases). The TCR comes from a man between 18 and 29 years old in good health and CMV-seropositive. Material for sequencing was PBMCs. The CDR3 DNA reads as TGTGCCAGCAGCACGGGGACACCTGGAAACACCATATATTTT. Translated: CASSTGTPGNTIYF.